What follows is one T cell receptor beta chain and its context. The junction had 5 bases not matched to a gene; V was cut back by 2 bases and J by 7 bases. The CDR3 covers 14 residues. The V gene's germline CDR1 is GTSNPN and CDR2 SVGIG (reference sequence). Seattle enrolled patients during active infection and tracked them longitudinally. Original handling: Estimation of nucleated cell counts was performed using reference gene primer amplification. Method: immunoSEQ multiplex PCR; TCRdb's copy keeps in-frame clones and lacks some. That table furnishes V, J and clone size, whereas the DNA furnished D and trimming. The sample carries 250,000 to 350,000 clones, 85% to 90% recorded once. The record originates from a study of blood T cell repertoires in COVID-19. Study-level background: PBMCs, B-cell-depleted T cells, or T cells were the source of the cDNA or gDNA that made up the material.

Sample: peripheral blood. V and J are TRBV30 and TRBJ1-5; 10 bases are a match to TRBD1. This receptor was taken from a woman between 50 and 59 years old with COVID-19, enrolled during active disease. The CDR3 is CAWSIGQGGQPQHF. CDR3 in DNA: TGTGCCTGGAGTATAGGACAGGGGGGACAGCCCCAGCATTTT.